One sample yielded the 26 T cell receptor beta chains listed below, sequenced in a study of T-cell memory formation after mild COVID-19. TCRdb re-called the 5' RACE reads with MiXCR, one entry per CDR3 protein. The repertoire has about 470,000 distinct CDR3 sequences, approximately 25% of them found once; the top ten carry approximately 12%. The sample was PBMCs or a T cell subset sorted from them (not recorded which). All receptors derive from an adult woman who had mild COVID-19 (a few samples of this study predate the infection). Cell type and time point are not known.

This clonotype was seen many times. V usage is TRBV5-1 and J usage is TRBJ1-4; perhaps TRBD1 as D (6 bases). CDR3 length equals 14 residues. V lost 4 bases and J 4 bases, leaving 11 bases between the germline ends. Germline values: CDR1 SGHRS, CDR2 YFSETQ. Here the CDR3 DNA reads TGCGCCAGCAGCCCGGACAGCAATAATGAAAAACTGTTTTTT. Protein product: CASSPDSNNEKLFF.

In this sample, this clonotype turned up a few times. V and J are TRBV12-3 or TRBV12-4 and TRBJ2-3; 10 bases are shared with TRBD1. This CDR3 region has 17 residues. The trim removed 4 bases at V and 6 bases at J, leaving 13 bases unmatched. The chain's CDR3 is CASSSSRTGGGLDTQYF. The CDR3 DNA reads TGTGCCAGCAGTTCCTCCCGGACAGGGGGAGGGCTGGATACGCAGTATTTT.

This clonotype was picked up a small number of times. This rearrangement joins TRBV30 to TRBJ2-3; 11 bases align to TRBD1. CDR3 length: 15 amino acids. Trimming took 0 bases from V and 4 from J; bases not matched to a gene: 3. Per the germline V gene, CDR1 is GTSNPN and CDR2 is SVGIG (reference sequence). The CDR3 DNA is TGTGCCTGGAGTGTCGGGACAGGGGGTCCAGATACGCAGTATTTT. Encoded protein: CAWSVGTGGPDTQYF.

This chain connects TRBV7-2 to TRBJ2-7; TRBD2 agrees at 14 bases. The CDR3 runs 18 residues. V shed 2 bases, J shed 2 bases, and the junction held 8 bases outside the gene matches. Germline lookup yields CDR1 SGHTA and CDR2 FQGNSA. The CDR3 is CASSLKGLAGVVTYEQYF. In nucleotides, the CDR3 is TGTGCCAGCAGCTTAAAGGGACTAGCGGGAGTAGTAACCTACGAGCAGTACTTC.

This clonotype was counted between two and nine times. The chain joins TRBV20-1 to TRBJ2-1, with TRBD2 matching 14 bases. CDR3 size: 17 residues. Looked up from germline, CDR1 is DFQATT and CDR2 is SNEGSKA (reference sequence). The junction had 12 bases not matched to a gene; V was cut back by 5 bases and J by 6 bases. The CDR3 sequence: CSACSGTSGGPLNEQFF. In DNA, the CDR3 is TGCAGTGCTTGCTCCGGGACTAGCGGGGGACCTCTCAATGAGCAGTTCTTC.

The rearrangement links TRBV5-1 to TRBJ1-1; D is unclear. In germline, CDR1 is SGHRS, CDR2 YFSETQ. The CDR3 runs to 14 residues. V lost 0 bases to trimming and J lost 5 bases, with 11 bases between them. Written as DNA, the CDR3 is TGCGCCAGCAGCTTGGAGGGTCGGAAGACTGAAGCTTTCTTT. It codes for CASSLEGRKTEAFF.

This clonotype came up a few times. V and J are TRBV2 and TRBJ2-1; D is unclear. The CDR3 contains 13 residues. V dropped 0 bases and J dropped 7 bases, with 7 bases sitting between them. CDR1 is SNHLY, CDR2 FYNNEI, per germline. This CDR3 is CASSEARRNEQFF. DNA for the CDR3: TGTGCCAGCAGTGAAGCGCGCAGGAATGAGCAGTTCTTC.

This clonotype was found a few times. The DNA for the CDR3 is TGTGCCAGCAGCCAGGGACTAGCGGGGGGTGAGCAGTTCTTC. Translated, it gives CASSQGLAGGEQFF. V gene TRBV9 combines with J gene TRBJ2-1; TRBD2 matches at 15 bases. Germline CDR1 and CDR2: SGDLS and YYNGEE. The CDR3 length is 14 residues. After removal of 4 bases from V and 9 bases from J, the junction contained 2 bases not matched to a gene.

Comments on this clonotype: Mismatch with germline at one junction end may stem from a read error. This chain links TRBV9 with TRBJ2-4; TRBD2 agrees at 14 bases. This CDR3 has 17 amino acids. Germline V gene sequence: CDR1 SGDLS, CDR2 YYNGEE. CDR3: CASSRTSGRYAKTIQYF. As DNA, the CDR3 is TGTGCCAGCTCTCGGACTAGCGGGAGGTATGCCAAAACCATTCAGTACTTC.

The CDR3 loop is CASSEWQGNQPQHF. CDR3 DNA: TGTGCCAGCAGTGAGTGGCAGGGGAATCAGCCCCAGCATTTT. The chain employs TRBV6-1 and TRBJ1-5, with D tentatively TRBD1 (6 bases). The CDR3 contains 14 residues. Germline CDR1 is MNHNS and CDR2 is SASEGT. V lost 3 bases and J 4 bases, leaving 10 bases between the germline ends.

This chain connects TRBV13 to TRBJ2-2; D unclear. The CDR3 has 13 residues. CDR1 is PRHDT, CDR2 FYEKMQ, per germline (reference sequence). V was trimmed by 3 bases and J by 6 bases, leaving 8 bases between them. This chain's CDR3 is CASSFLVPGELFF. In DNA, the CDR3 is TGTGCCAGCAGCTTTTTAGTCCCCGGGGAGCTGTTTTTT.

This clonotype appeared a few times. This chain uses TRBV15 with TRBJ1-4; D not resolved. CDR1 and CDR2 (germline): LNHNV, YYDKDF (reference sequence). Trimming cost V 5 bases and J 0 bases, with 10 bases left between them. The CDR3 contains 15 residues. Here the CDR3 DNA reads TGTGCCACCAGCGCCTACAGTGCAACTAATGAAAAACTGTTTTTT. It encodes CATSAYSATNEKLFF.

This clonotype was picked up a small number of times. J is TRBJ1-2 and V is TRBV7-9, with D maybe TRBD1 (5 bases). Germline CDR1 SEHNR, CDR2 FQNEAQ (reference sequence). Trimming took 5 bases from V and 6 from J, leaving 19 bases between them. The CDR3 totals 15 residues. In DNA, the CDR3 is TGTGCCAGCAGCCCTGTCCAGGGTAATAAAAATGGCTACACCTTC. This gives the protein CASSPVQGNKNGYTF.

The chain joins TRBV10-3 to TRBJ1-2; 7 bases match TRBD1. V trimming: 6 bases; J trimming: 10 bases; junction bases outside the gene matches: 8. Germline lookup yields CDR1 ENHRY and CDR2 SYGVKD. CDR3 length: 12 residues. The CDR3 DNA reads TGTGCCATCAGGAACACACAGGGGTTCTACACCTTC. The encoded protein is CAIRNTQGFYTF.

This clonotype was detected a few times. The chain has TRBV5-1 and TRBJ2-2; TRBD1 aligns across 8 bases. The CDR3 length is 16 residues. Germline trimming cut 0 bases from V and 4 bases from J; bases unmatched to any gene: 5. Per germline, CDR1 SGHRS and CDR2 YFSETQ. The CDR3 DNA sequence: TGCGCCAGCAGCTTGGGCCGGACAGGGCTCACCGGGGAGCTGTTTTTT. This encodes CASSLGRTGLTGELFF.

Only a few counts were recorded for this clonotype. This chain uses TRBV6-5 with TRBJ1-2; no reliable D call. V lost 2 bases and J lost 4, with 8 bases in between. This CDR3 is built from 13 residues. Germline V gene lookup returns CDR1 MNHEY and CDR2 SVGAGI. The CDR3: CASSYKGGYGYTF. The DNA of the CDR3 is TGTGCCAGCAGTTACAAGGGTGGCTATGGCTACACCTTC.

The rearrangement joins TRBV3-1 to TRBJ2-2; no definite D call. V lost 1 base and J 5 bases, leaving 8 bases between the germline ends. The germline gives CDR1 LGHDT, CDR2 YNNKEL (reference sequence). This CDR3 is 14 amino acids long. CDR3 loop: CASSQVSGTGELFF. The CDR3 DNA is TGTGCCAGCAGCCAAGTTTCCGGGACCGGGGAGCTGTTTTTT. Full variable domain (remainder filled in from reference TRBV3-1 and TRBJ2-2): DTAVSQTPKYLVTQMGNDKSIKCEQNLGHDTMYWYKQDSKKFLKIMFSYNNKELIINETVPNRFSPKSPDKAHLNLHINSLELGDSAVYFCASSQVSGTGELFFGEGSRLTVL.

This chain connects TRBV19 to TRBJ2-7; 8 bases map to TRBD1. The CDR3 sequence is 13 residues long. Germline CDR1 LNHDA, CDR2 SQIVND (reference sequence). V gave up 6 bases and J gave up 5 bases; unmatched junction bases: 6. CDR3 region: CASSYRGRNEQYF. The CDR3 nucleotides read TGTGCCAGTAGCTACAGGGGGAGGAACGAGCAGTACTTC.

The chain carries TRBV15 and TRBJ2-7; D gene ambiguous. Germline lookup yields CDR1 LNHNV and CDR2 YYDKDF (reference sequence). Trimming took off 1 base at V and 2 bases at J, with 15 bases between the two ends. The CDR3 contains 16 residues. CDR3 amino acids: CATSRVPSATPYEQYF. Written as DNA, the CDR3 is TGTGCCACCAGCAGAGTTCCTTCGGCGACCCCCTACGAGCAGTACTTC.

The chain couples TRBV7-2 to TRBJ1-1, with D possibly TRBD1 on 6 matching bases. The CDR3 consists of 13 residues. Germline V CDR1 and CDR2: SGHTA, FQGNSA. V lost 5 bases, J lost 4 bases, and 11 bases lay in between. The CDR3 DNA is TGTGCCAGCAGCGTCGCAGGGGTCACTGAAGCTTTCTTT. This sequence encodes CASSVAGVTEAFF.

In this sample, this clonotype turned up a few times. The J gene is TRBJ2-7, the V gene TRBV2; tentatively, D is TRBD2 (6 bases). V was trimmed by 10 bases and J by 0 bases, leaving 16 bases between them. The CDR3 is 14 residues long. CDR1 and CDR2 (germline): SNHLY, FYNNEI. CDR3 sequence reads: CATLTGDHSYEQYF. CDR3 sequence (DNA): TGTGCCACCCTTACGGGGGATCACTCCTACGAGCAGTACTTC.

The rearrangement uses TRBV7-9 and TRBJ2-5; no definite D call. The germline CDR1 and CDR2 sequences are SEHNR and FQNEAQ (reference sequence). CDR3 length: 12 amino acids. The V end was cut by 7 bases, the J end by 5 bases, with 11 bases between. The DNA of the CDR3 is TGTGCCAGCACCCCGGCAGAGGAGACCCAGTACTTC. Amino acid sequence: CASTPAEETQYF.

The V and J genes are TRBV12-3 or TRBV12-4 and TRBJ1-5, with TRBD1 matching over 9 bases. V trimming: 1 base; J trimming: 4 bases; junction bases outside the gene matches: 11. CDR3 size: 18 residues. The CDR3 DNA reads TGTGCCAGCAGTTTAGATTCATGGGACAGGGCGCGGAATCAGCCCCAGCATTTT. Translating it yields CASSLDSWDRARNQPQHF.

V gene TRBV12-3 or TRBV12-4 combines with J gene TRBJ1-2; 11 nucleotides line up with TRBD1. V was pared by 5 bases and J by 10 bases, with 9 bases of the junction left unmatched. This CDR3 spans 14 amino acids. CDR3 coding DNA: TGTGCCAGCAGTCTATCCGGGACAGGGGGTCTCTACACCTTC. It codes for CASSLSGTGGLYTF.

The V call is TRBV24-1, the J call TRBJ1-1; D is possibly TRBD1 (5 bases). The length of the CDR3 is 15 residues. V lost 3 bases, J lost 2 bases, and 12 bases lay in between. Germline V gene sequence: CDR1 KGHDR, CDR2 SFDVKD. CDR3 in DNA: TGTGCCACCAGTGATCGGGACCCAAGTAACACTGAAGCTTTCTTT. It encodes CATSDRDPSNTEAFF.

The chain combines TRBV12-3 or TRBV12-4 with TRBJ2-3, with D possibly being TRBD1 (5 bases). The CDR3 consists of 13 residues. Between the trimmed V and J ends, which lost 6 bases and 0 bases, there was a span of 7 bases. The CDR3 spells CASRKGSTDTQYF. The CDR3 DNA reads TGTGCCAGCAGGAAGGGGAGCACAGATACGCAGTATTTT.